This TCR beta chain was documented in a study of CD8+ T cells in alopecia areata. Study-level background: Oral tofacitinib (5 to 10 mg twice daily) was administered to treated patients.

The sample's treatment: oral pan-JAK inhibitor, 5-10 mg twice daily. The V gene lost 4 bases and the J gene lost 2 bases, with 14 bases spanning the gap. Germline V gene data show CDR1 as PRHDT and CDR2 as FYEKMQ (reference sequence). The CDR3 length is 15 residues. Isolated RNA was reverse transcribed into cDNA used as the sequencing template. Only in-frame clones appear in the TCRdb table, and some are missing; sequencing was by immunoSEQ multiplex PCR. The sample carries about 200,000 clones, 45% to 75% recorded once. This clonotype was sampled from a human donor with alopecia areata. The chain couples TRBV13 to TRBJ2-5; D perhaps matches TRBD1 (5 bases). The sample in question was CD4+ T cells sorted from blood, obtained at week 4, from a patient treated with tofacitinib. The CDR3 DNA reads TGTGCCAGCAGCTCAAGGGGCCCAGAACAAGAGACCCAGTACTTC. Encoded protein: CASSSRGPEQETQYF. The full variable domain, with the rest looked up from reference TRBV13 and TRBJ2-5, is AAGVIQSPRHLIKEKRETATLKCYPIPRHDTVYWYQQGPGQDPQFLISFYEKMQSDKGSIPDRFSAQQFSDYHSELNMSSLELGDSALYFCASSSRGPEQETQYFGPGTRLLVL.